The 7 T cell receptor beta chains below all came from one sample that was sequenced in a study of OX40 agonist ivuxolimab in advanced cancers. Assay used: immunoSEQ multiplex PCR; TCRdb lists only in-frame clones, some missing. The repertoire has around 38,000 clones, 70% to 90% of them found once; the top ten carry 12%. Source: CD4+ or CD8+ T cells sorted from blood, taken in a trial of the OX40 agonist ivuxolimab. All receptors derive from an adult with an advanced solid tumor such as melanoma, head and neck, liver or kidney cancer.

The chain has TRBV4-2 and TRBJ2-7; TRBD2 matches at 10 bases. CDR1 is LGHNA, CDR2 YNFKEQ, per germline. The CDR3 sequence is 16 residues long. The J segment lost 5 bases and the V segment lost 0 bases, leaving 7 bases of the junction unmatched. CDR3 residues: CASSQELAGAYHEQYF. In DNA, the CDR3 is TGTGCCAGCAGCCAAGAGCTAGCGGGAGCGTATCACGAGCAGTACTTC.

The rearrangement joins TRBV2 to TRBJ2-5; D ambiguous. Germline lookup yields CDR1 SNHLY and CDR2 FYNNEI. This CDR3 comprises 13 residues. V lost 8 bases, J lost 0 bases, and 10 bases lay in between. Here the CDR3 DNA reads TGTGCCAGCGAGACAAGGTACCAAGAGACCCAGTACTTC. It codes for CASETRYQETQYF.

This chain connects TRBV7-2 to TRBJ1-2, with 10 bases matching TRBD1. Per the germline V gene, CDR1 is SGHTA and CDR2 is FQGNSA. This CDR3 has 15 residues. V was pared by 1 base and J by 6 bases, with 5 bases of the junction left unmatched. CDR3 sequence: CASSLGDRGSDGYTF. Written as DNA, the CDR3 is TGTGCCAGCAGCTTAGGGGACAGGGGATCGGATGGCTACACCTTC.

The V call is TRBV10-3, the J call TRBJ2-3, with D possibly TRBD2 on 6 matching bases. The CDR3 loop spans 14 amino acids. The germline V and J ends were trimmed by 4 bases and 0 bases, with 8 bases remaining between them. Germline CDR1 reads ENHRY; CDR2 reads SYGVKD. The CDR3 sequence: CAISVAGSTDTQYF. The CDR3 coding sequence is TGTGCCATCAGTGTTGCGGGAAGCACAGATACGCAGTATTTT.

The V gene is TRBV11-2, the J gene TRBJ2-7, with 7 bases aligning to TRBD2. CDR1 and CDR2 from the germline V gene are SGHAT and FQNNGV. This CDR3 has 15 residues. V was pared by 2 bases and J by 7 bases, with 11 bases of the junction left unmatched. In DNA form, the CDR3 reads TGTGCCAGCAGCTTAAAGAATCGGGAGGTTGGAGAGCAGTACTTC. Translated, it gives CASSLKNREVGEQYF.

CDR3 residues: CASSPTTGRERSYNEQFF. The DNA of the CDR3 is TGTGCCAGCAGTCCAACCACCGGGAGGGAGAGGTCCTACAATGAGCAGTTCTTC. The rearrangement links TRBV7-9 to TRBJ2-1; 8 positions agree with TRBD2. There are 18 residues in the CDR3. J lost 1 base, V lost 6 bases, and 14 bases had no gene match. Germline loops: CDR1 SEHNR, CDR2 FQNEAQ (reference sequence). Complete variable domain (other parts from reference TRBV7-9 and TRBJ2-1): DTGVSQNPRHKITKRGQNVTFRCDPISEHNRLYWYRQTLGQGPEFLTYFQNEAQLEKSRLLSDRFSAERPKGSFSTLEIQRTEQGDSAMYLCASSPTTGRERSYNEQFFGPGTRLTVL.

The chain carries TRBV4-2 and TRBJ2-1; 10 positions match TRBD2. CDR1 LGHNA and CDR2 YNFKEQ come from the germline V gene. V was pared by 3 bases and J by 4 bases, with 9 bases of the junction left unmatched. The CDR3 runs to 17 residues. CDR3 amino acids: CASSQSDRTSGYNEQFF. The CDR3, as DNA: TGTGCCAGCAGCCAGTCAGATCGGACTAGCGGATACAATGAGCAGTTCTTC.